The next 23 T cell receptor beta chains were all read from a single sample in a study of low-dose radiotherapy and immunotherapy resistance in tumors. Primers used for first-strand cDNA, a TRAV- and TRBV-specific set, covered both alpha and beta chains. Amplification of TCRs used a constant-region primer and V-primer adapter for around 19 PCR cycles. TCRdb reprocessed the reads with MiXCR, giving one entry per CDR3 protein. This table holds 40,000 or so distinct CDR3 sequences, around a third found once. Documented time point: before trial treatment. Sample: PBMCs, taken before treatment. These receptors came from a male donor with gallbladder cancer.

The table lists this clonotype with many counts. CDR3 loop: CASSISLGQVNEQFF. Written as DNA, the CDR3 is TGTGCCAGTAGTATTAGTTTGGGACAGGTCAATGAGCAGTTCTTC. This chain connects TRBV19 to TRBJ2-1, with TRBD1 identical over 8 bases. V lost 3 bases, J lost 6 bases, and 7 bases stayed unmatched. Germline V gene sequence: CDR1 LNHDA, CDR2 SQIVND (reference sequence). This CDR3 is built from 15 residues.

This clonotype was seen ten or more times. The gene calls are TRBV27 and TRBJ1-4; D may be TRBD1 (5 bases). The germline V and J ends were trimmed by 6 bases and 2 bases, with 16 bases remaining between them. Germline V lookup: CDR1 MNHEY, CDR2 SMNVEV (reference sequence). This CDR3 is built from 16 residues. The CDR3 here is CASSRTRQPTNEKLFF. CDR3 nucleotide sequence: TGTGCCAGCAGCCGAACGCGACAGCCCACTAATGAAAAACTGTTTTTT.

With respect to this clonotype: The DNA is omitted, as the CDR3 cannot be located on it reliably, and the CDR3 follows TCRdb's listing. This chain's CDR3 is CASSELTGNGLAHITGELFFFF. The chain has TRBV7-8 and TRBJ2-2; the table's D call TRBD2 went unverified against the DNA. The CDR3 is 22 residues long, ends included. Germline V gene lookup returns CDR1 SGHVS and CDR2 FQNEAQ.

Many counts were recorded for this clonotype. The chain recombines TRBV10-3 with TRBJ2-5, with TRBD1 matching over 9 bases. The junction had 5 bases not matched to a gene; V was cut back by 6 bases and J by 3 bases. This CDR3 has 14 amino acids. The germline CDR1 and CDR2 sequences are ENHRY and SYGVKD. In nucleotides, the CDR3 is TGTGCCATCAGCCTCCGGGACAGGGAAGAGACCCAGTACTTC. This codes for CAISLRDREETQYF.

V and J are TRBV28 and TRBJ2-7, with 9 bases aligning to TRBD1. The germline V gene encodes CDR1 MDHEN and CDR2 SYDVKM. J was trimmed by 4 bases and V by 7 bases; bases with no gene match: 2. There are 12 residues in the CDR3. The CDR3 bases are TGTGCCAGCACACAGGGGGCTTACGAGCAGTACTTC. This codes for CASTQGAYEQYF.

This clonotype was seen ten or more times. V usage is TRBV15 and J usage is TRBJ1-2; no clear D. Trimming left V 0 bases short and J 5 bases short, with 13 bases between. The CDR3 consists of 15 residues. CDR1 is LNHNV and CDR2 is YYDKDF in the germline V gene (reference sequence). The CDR3 bases are TGTGCCACCAGCAGAGATCTCGGTAGGCAGTATGGCTACACCTTC. It yields the protein CATSRDLGRQYGYTF.

This clonotype was recorded at least ten times. The rearrangement joins TRBV3-1 to TRBJ2-1; D could derive from TRBD1 or TRBD2 (7 bases each). The V gene lost 4 bases and the J gene lost 8 bases, with 18 bases spanning the gap. Germline-derived CDR1 and CDR2 are LGHDT and YNNKEL (reference sequence). The CDR3 totals 15 residues. The CDR3 DNA follows: TGTGCCAGCAGCCCCAGGGAGGGGGCGAGGTATGAGCAGTTCTTC. Translation gives CASSPREGARYEQFF.

The rearrangement links TRBV3-1 to TRBJ1-2; tentatively, D is TRBD1 (6 bases). V was shortened by 3 bases and J by 8 bases, with 10 bases between the two germline ends. CDR1 LGHDT and CDR2 YNNKEL come from the germline V gene (reference sequence). The CDR3 consists of 12 residues. The CDR3 coding sequence is TGTGCCAGCAGCCACAGGGGTAGCGGCTACACCTTC. Translation gives CASSHRGSGYTF.

This sequence joins TRBV28 and TRBJ2-5; tentative D call: TRBD2 (5 bases). Trimming took 11 bases from V and 4 from J, leaving 14 bases between them. This CDR3 contains 12 residues. Germline CDR1 and CDR2: MDHEN and SYDVKM. In nucleotides, the CDR3 is TGTGCCCATAGAGGGAGCACAGAGACCCAGTACTTC. Amino acid sequence: CAHRGSTETQYF.

This clonotype was picked up many times. The gene calls are TRBV15 and TRBJ1-5; D may be TRBD1 (6 bases). The germline gives CDR1 LNHNV, CDR2 YYDKDF (reference sequence). V was cut by 0 bases and J by 7 bases, with 13 bases left in between. The CDR3 consists of 15 residues. CDR3 DNA: TGTGCCACCAGCAGAGATCCAGGGGCAGGACAGCCCCAGCATTTT. Amino acid sequence: CATSRDPGAGQPQHF. Full variable domain (remainder filled in from reference TRBV15 and TRBJ1-5): DAMVIQNPRYQVTQFGKPVTLSCSQTLNHNVMYWYQQKSSQAPKLLFHYYDKDFNNEADTPDNFQSRRPNTSFCFLDIRSPGLGDTAMYLCATSRDPGAGQPQHFGDGTRLSIL.

The table lists this clonotype with many counts. This chain joins TRBV29-1 and TRBJ2-1, with 7 bases identical to TRBD1. V was pared by 7 bases and J by 5 bases, with 2 bases of the junction left unmatched. This CDR3 comprises 11 residues. Germline CDR1 SQVTM, CDR2 ANQGSEA. The CDR3 coding sequence is TGCAGCGGGGACAGCCACAATGAGCAGTTCTTC. Translating gives CSGDSHNEQFF.

This clonotype was found many times. The chain combines TRBV15 with TRBJ2-7; a weak D match, TRBD1 (6 bases). The CDR3 is 13 residues long. V gave up 8 bases and J gave up 4 bases, with 15 bases separating them. Germline loops: CDR1 LNHNV, CDR2 YYDKDF (reference sequence). Here the CDR3 DNA reads TGTGCCACCGGGCAGGGGAAAGGGTACGAGCAGTACTTC. It translates to CATGQGKGYEQYF. The complete variable domain, with remaining parts taken from reference TRBV15 and TRBJ2-7, reads DAMVIQNPRYQVTQFGKPVTLSCSQTLNHNVMYWYQQKSSQAPKLLFHYYDKDFNNEADTPDNFQSRRPNTSFCFLDIRSPGLGDTAMYLCATGQGKGYEQYFGPGTRLTVT.

This clonotype was seen more than once but under ten times. The chain recombines TRBV5-1 with TRBJ2-3; 10 bases map to TRBD2. This CDR3 spans 16 amino acids. Germline lookup yields CDR1 SGHRS and CDR2 YFSETQ. The junction had 8 bases not matched to a gene; V was cut back by 5 bases and J by 2 bases. CDR3 sequence (DNA): TGCGCCAGCAGGCACGGCCTAGCGGGGGACACAGATACGCAGTATTTT. It encodes CASRHGLAGDTDTQYF.

Remarks on this clonotype: A far larger clone is off by one base, so a read error is likely. Lacking the conserved final phenylalanine or tryptophan, this CDR3 likely reflects a read error. The chain joins TRBV5-8 to TRBJ2-3; D gene uncertain. V shed 2 bases and J shed 1 base, with 8 bases lying between them. CDR1 and CDR2 from the germline V gene are SGHTS and YDEGEE. The CDR3 is made up of 14 amino acids. CDR3 coding DNA: TGTGCCAGCAGCTTATTCATTGGCACAGATACGCAGTATTAT. Protein: CASSLFIGTDTQYY.

This clonotype is medium-sized (0.01 to 0.1%) in the sample. The chain has TRBV28 and TRBJ2-1, with D unclear. The CDR3 extends over 12 amino acids. Per germline, CDR1 MDHEN and CDR2 SYDVKM. V was pared by 5 bases and J by 10 bases, with 12 bases between. The CDR3 DNA reads TGTGCCAGCAGTCCTTACTTAGGGGAGCAGTTCTTC. Translation gives CASSPYLGEQFF.

In this sample, this clonotype turned up many times. The chain carries TRBV9 and TRBJ1-3; D uncertain. V dropped 0 bases and J dropped 0 bases, with 10 bases sitting between them. Germline V CDR1 and CDR2: SGDLS, YYNGEE. CDR3 length: 16 residues. The CDR3 region has the DNA TGTGCCAGCAGCGTAGCCCGCGTCAACTCTGGAAACACCATATATTTT. The encoded protein is CASSVARVNSGNTIYF.

This clonotype was seen at least ten times. CDR3 amino acids: CASSTTGVSGANVLTF. CDR3 nucleotide sequence: TGTGCCAGCAGCACCACAGGGGTGTCTGGGGCCAACGTCCTGACTTTC. This rearrangement joins TRBV9 to TRBJ2-6; 7 positions match TRBD1. In germline, CDR1 is SGDLS, CDR2 YYNGEE. This CDR3 is 16 amino acids long. V gave up 4 bases and J gave up 1 base; unmatched junction bases: 5.

This clonotype was seen repeatedly, ten times or more. The chain joins TRBV5-1 to TRBJ2-7, with TRBD1 matching 9 bases. CDR3 length equals 15 residues. J gave up 1 base and V 5 bases, and 7 bases lay outside the gene matches. Per germline, CDR1 SGHRS and CDR2 YFSETQ. CDR3 loop: CASRTGQGTSYEQYF. The CDR3, as DNA: TGCGCCAGCAGGACTGGACAGGGGACTTCCTACGAGCAGTACTTC.

By proportion, this clonotype is medium-sized. The chain couples TRBV6-2 or TRBV6-3 to TRBJ2-7; possibly TRBD1 for D (6 bases). The length of the CDR3 is 15 residues. V lost 6 bases to trimming and J lost 6 bases, with 21 bases between them. CDR1 MNHEY and CDR2 SVGEGT come from the germline V gene. Here the CDR3 reads CASRTTGLERGEQYF. The CDR3 coding sequence is TGTGCCAGCAGAACCACAGGGCTCGAAAGGGGCGAGCAGTACTTC.

By share of the sample, this clonotype is medium-sized. V is TRBV28 and J is TRBJ2-2; D possibly uses TRBD1 or TRBD2 (5 bases each). This CDR3 has 13 residues. Trimming stripped 9 bases from V and 2 bases from J, with 10 bases between. Germline loops: CDR1 MDHEN, CDR2 SYDVKM. The CDR3 region has the DNA TGTGCCAGTGGGGACCCCAACACCGGGGAGCTGTTTTTT. Protein sequence: CASGDPNTGELFF.

V and J are TRBV5-1 and TRBJ2-1; D may match TRBD1 or TRBD2 (5 bases each). The CDR3 consists of 15 residues. The germline V and J ends were trimmed by 0 bases and 5 bases, with 12 bases remaining between them. CDR1 and CDR2 from the germline V gene are SGHRS and YFSETQ. The CDR3 sequence: CASSLDGKGNNEQFF. The CDR3 nucleotides read TGCGCCAGCAGCTTGGACGGGAAGGGGAACAATGAGCAGTTCTTC.

V and J are TRBV27 and TRBJ2-1; 9 bases map to TRBD1. CDR1 and CDR2 from the germline V gene are MNHEY and SMNVEV (reference sequence). V dropped 5 bases and J dropped 7; count of bases not matched to a gene: 6. The CDR3 contains 14 residues. CDR3 nucleotides: TGTGCCAGCAGTCCCGGGACAGGGTTTAATGAGCAGTTCTTC. Translation gives CASSPGTGFNEQFF.

About this clonotype itself: The likely explanation is a read error, given a far larger clone one base away. The rearrangement joins TRBV11-2 to TRBJ2-1, with D unclear. Germline loops: CDR1 SGHAT, CDR2 FQNNGV. V gave up 5 bases and J gave up 10 bases, with 9 bases separating them. CDR3 length: 11 amino acids. CDR3 in amino acids: CASSPSYEQFF. The CDR3, as DNA: TGTGCCAGCAGCCCCTCCTACGAGCAGTTCTTC.